This T cell receptor (beta chain) was identified in a study of blood T cell repertoires in COVID-19. Looking at the study overall: PBMCs, B-cell-depleted T cells, or T cells provided the cDNA or gDNA that made up the material.

Original processing notes: Amplification from reference gene primers served as the basis for estimated nucleated cell counts. This table comes from immunoSEQ multiplex PCR, and its TCRdb copy is limited to in-frame clones, with some not included. The D gene and trimming were derived from the DNA, and the V and J assignments and clone size from that table. The sample lists under 200,000 clones; more than 75% were seen once. This clonotype was obtained from a man in his forties with active or convalescent COVID-19. Sequenced: peripheral blood.

The DNA for the CDR3 is TGCGCCAGCAGTGAGCCAGAGGGGGGGGGCCGAAGAGACTACGAGCAGTACTTC. Protein sequence: CASSEPEGGGRRDYEQYF. The chain carries TRBV10-2 and TRBJ2-7; a possible D gene is TRBD2 (7 bases). Trimming removed 2 bases at V and 3 bases at J, with 23 bases between. CDR3 length equals 18 residues. The germline CDR1 and CDR2 sequences are WSHSY and SAAADI.